This T cell receptor beta chain was observed in a study of CD8 T cells in Susac syndrome. Sequencing of TCR beta, carried out with a high-throughput approach, was applied to CD8+ and CD4+ T cells from the blood. TEMRA cells underwent FACS enrichment and CD8+ and CD4+ T cells underwent negative isolation. With random hexamers, roughly 0.45 to 1 ug RNA was reverse transcribed. The method of amplification for TCR beta CDR3 was immunoSEQ multiplex PCR, covering 54 Vbeta and 13 Jbeta. Each CDR3 protein is one row after TCRdb ran MiXCR on the immunoSEQ multiplex PCR reads. The profile shows around 190,000 distinct CDR3 sequences, roughly 95% of them singletons. Material for sequencing was CD4+ T cells from PBMCs. The sequence derives from a human donor in good health.

Here the CDR3 DNA reads TGTGCCAGCAGTGAATTTCAGGGGCAGCCCCAGCATTTT. This codes for CASSEFQGQPQHF. This chain connects TRBV25-1 to TRBJ1-5, with D perhaps matching TRBD1 (6 bases). The CDR3 sequence is 13 residues long. Trimming removed 1 base from V and 7 bases from J, with 8 bases in between. Germline lookup yields CDR1 MGHDK and CDR2 SYGVNS.